The T cell receptor (beta chain) under discussion was sequenced for a study of early T cells in non-severe SARS-CoV-2 infection. Study details: RNA in bulk from unsorted whole blood was sequenced, and chains were unpaired.

The CDR3 is 16 amino acids. From germline, CDR1 is SNHLY and CDR2 FYNNEI. The V end lost 2 bases, the J end lost 2 bases, and 12 bases lay between the germline ends. Unique molecular identifiers were added to individual cDNA molecules. MiXCR, run by TCRdb on the 5' RACE reads, gives a single entry per CDR3 protein. In the table there are fewer than 60,000 distinct CDR3 sequences, about 9.1% of which are singletons. The receptor was isolated from an adult who was a healthcare worker with PCR-confirmed SARS-CoV-2 infection or an uninfected control (not recorded which). The gene calls are TRBV2 and TRBJ2-2; no clear D. The sequenced material came from whole blood. This chain's CDR3 is CASSEIAATNTGELFF. Here the CDR3 DNA reads TGTGCCAGCAGTGAAATAGCAGCTACTAACACCGGGGAGCTGTTTTTT.